A selection of T cell receptor beta chains follows, all from one sample in a study of tumor-infiltrating lymphocytes in primary liver carcinoma. Using its own MiXCR run on the multiplex PCR reads, TCRdb lists one record per CDR3 protein. The data hold about 310,000 distinct CDR3 sequences, with roughly 60% observed a single time. The specimen sequenced was peripheral blood. Receptors originate from a man in his forties with primary liver carcinoma and hepatitis B virus infection. Both conserved end residues are part of each CDR3. Fields, in order: V gene, clone size, D gene, J gene, CDR3 DNA, CDR3 protein. D genes are given only for firm matches. Part of the rows lack a size; the others show once, few, many or a class for expanded clones.

>TRBV30|NA|TRBD1|TRBJ1-2
TGTGCCTGGACCCGGGGTAGGGGGCGAGGCTACATCTTC
CAWTRGRGRGYIF
>TRBV7-2|NA|NA|TRBJ2-7
TGTGCCAGCAGCTCTGGGCGTGCTGGGCAGTACTTC
CASSSGRAGQYF
>TRBV5-6|few|NA|TRBJ1-2
TGTGCCAGCAGCTTGGCCGTGGAGAGGACCTATGGCTACACCTTC
CASSLAVERTYGYTF
>TRBV29-1|many|TRBD1|TRBJ2-5
TGCAGCGCTGACAGGGGGGGCGAGACCCAGTACTTC
CSADRGGETQYF
>TRBV5-6|NA|NA|TRBJ1-1
TGTGCCAGCAGCGATCACGGGAAGACGGGCACTGAAGCTTTCTTT
CASSDHGKTGTEAFF
>TRBV12-3/TRBV12-4|many|TRBD1|TRBJ2-3
TGTGCCAGCAGGGAGGGGACAGGTTCTGGTACGCAGTATTTT
CASREGTGSGTQYF
>TRBV6-2/TRBV6-3|NA|NA|TRBJ2-7
TGTGCCAGCAGCCTCCGGAACAGGGCCCATGAGCAGTACTTC
CASSLRNRAHEQYF
>TRBV4-3|NA|NA|TRBJ1-6
TGCGCCAGCAGCCAAGCCTACTATAATACACCCCTCCACTTT
CASSQAYYNTPLHF
>TRBV7-8|few|NA|TRBJ2-3
TGTGCCAGCAGCTTACAGGGGACTCGAGGGGATACGCAGTATTTT
CASSLQGTRGDTQYF
>TRBV6-5|NA|NA|TRBJ2-7
TGTGCCAGTAATTACCCGACAACGTCCTACGAGCAGTACTTC
CASNYPTTSYEQYF
>TRBV6-6|NA|TRBD1|TRBJ2-5
TGTGCCAGCAGTTACCAGGGGGCCTCGGGCCATGAGACCCAGTACTTC
CASSYQGASGHETQYF
>TRBV10-3|NA|TRBD1|TRBJ2-2
TGTGCCATCAGTGGGAGACAGGGTTCAACCGGGGAGCTGCTTTTT
CAISGRQGSTGELLF
>TRBV5-5|many|NA|TRBJ2-5
TGTGCCAGCAGCCTGGGGTTGATCGGGACGGAGTACCAAGAGACCCAGTACTTC
CASSLGLIGTEYQETQYF
>TRBV28|few|NA|TRBJ2-7
TGTGCCAGCAGTTTATATCCGGGAGAGCAGTACTTC
CASSLYPGEQYF
>TRBV4-1|NA|TRBD2|TRBJ2-3
TGCGCCTGCAGCCGACCAGCGGGAGGGCCAGATACGCAGTATTTT
CACSRPAGGPDTQYF
>TRBV11-2|once|TRBD2|TRBJ2-1
TGTGCCAGCAGCATATATCTGTGCAGCGTTGCCGTAGCTAGCGGTTACAATGAGCAGTTCTTC
CASSIYLCSVAVASGYNEQFF
>TRBV29-1|few|NA|TRBJ1-4
TGCAGCGTTGGGCAGAAGGGGGAGAATCTGTTTTTT
CSVGQKGENLFF
>TRBV6-1|many|NA|TRBJ2-5
TGTGCCAGCAGTTGGAGGAGGGGAGAGGGAGAGACCCAGTACTTC
CASSWRRGEGETQYF
>TRBV12-3/TRBV12-4|NA|NA|TRBJ2-6
TGTGTCAGCAGGCCCCACCGCGACAGGGAGGCTCTAGGCGGGGCCAACGCCCTGACTTTC
CVSRPHRDREALGGANALTF
>TRBV4-2|NA|TRBD2|TRBJ2-3
TGTGCCAGCAGCCAAGGTCAGGCGGGAGGGTTTGATACGCAGTATTTT
CASSQGQAGGFDTQYF
>TRBV7-9|NA|NA|TRBJ1-3
TGTGCCAGCAGCCCCCCAGGACGGAGCTCTGGAAACACCATATATTTT
CASSPPGRSSGNTIYF
>TRBV4-3|NA|TRBD2|TRBJ2-3
TGCGCCAGCAGCCTAGGTCTGGCTAGCGGGAGGAAGGATACGCAGTATTTT
CASSLGLASGRKDTQYF
>TRBV5-4|few|TRBD1|TRBJ2-7
TGTGCCAGCAGCTTAGACCGGACAGGGAACACTTACGAGCAGTACTTC
CASSLDRTGNTYEQYF
>TRBV10-3|few|TRBD2|TRBJ2-7
TGTGCCACCCGGTTCACATTAGCGGGAGGCCGCGCTAGGGAGCAGTACTTC
CATRFTLAGGRAREQYF
>TRBV10-3|NA|TRBD1|TRBJ1-1
TGTGTCACCGCGGGACAGACGAACACTGAAGCTTTCTTT
CVTAGQTNTEAFF
>TRBV4-3|NA|NA|TRBJ1-3
TGCACCAGCAGCCCGACGGGGAGTCTTGGAAACACCATATATTTT
CTSSPTGSLGNTIYF
>TRBV5-4|NA|TRBD2|TRBJ2-7
TGTGTCAGCAGCGACAGCGGGGGGGCCTACGAGCAGTACTTC
CVSSDSGGAYEQYF
>TRBV11-3|NA|NA|TRBJ2-1
TGTGCCAGCAGCTTTAATGAGGGCCTGACTCAGTTCTTC
CASSFNEGLTQFF
>TRBV4-2|many|TRBD2|TRBJ2-1
TGTGCCAGCAGCCAAGATTTGGGGACTAGGGACAATGAGCAGTTCTTC
CASSQDLGTRDNEQFF
>TRBV29-1|few|TRBD2|TRBJ2-7
TGCAGCGTTGGTCCTAGCGGGAGGGACGAGCAGTACTTC
CSVGPSGRDEQYF
>TRBV4-2|many|NA|TRBJ2-1
TGTGCCAGCAGCCAAGGGAGGGTCGACGGGCAGTTCTTC
CASSQGRVDGQFF
>TRBV5-5|many|NA|TRBJ2-5
TGTGCCAGCAGCTTAGCTGGGGAGACCCAGTACTTC
CASSLAGETQYF
>TRBV6-5|NA|NA|TRBJ2-2
TGTGCCAGCAGTTACCGAGGCCCCGGGGAGCTGTTTTTT
CASSYRGPGELFF
>TRBV6-1|NA|NA|TRBJ2-2
TGTGCCATCGAGTCACTTAGGACCGGGGAGCGGTTTTTT
CAIESLRTGERFF
>TRBV24-1|NA|TRBD2|TRBJ2-7
TGTGCCACCAGTGATTCACGCCGAGCGGGAGCTCACGAGCAGTACTTC
CATSDSRRAGAHEQYF
>TRBV4-1|NA|TRBD2|TRBJ2-1
TGCGCCAGCAGCCACGCTTCAGGCAAGCGGGAGGGCCGGTACAATGAGCAGTTCTTC
CASSHASGKREGRYNEQFF
>TRBV6-2/TRBV6-3|NA|NA|TRBJ2-2
TGTGCCAGCAGTTACCTATGGCAGGACAACACCGGGGAGCTGTTTTTT
CASSYLWQDNTGELFF
>TRBV29-1|NA|NA|TRBJ2-2
TGCGGCGTTGGGACCCTCACCGGGAAGCTGTTTTTT
CGVGTLTGKLFF
>TRBV4-1|once|NA|TRBJ2-1
TGCGCCAACAGCCAAGTCCCCAGTTCCCATGAGCAGTTCTTC
CANSQVPSSHEQFF
>TRBV12-3/TRBV12-4|NA|TRBD2|TRBJ2-1
TGTGCCAGCAGTTTACCCACTAGCGGGAGCTCCTACAATGAGCACTTCTTC
CASSLPTSGSSYNEHFF
>TRBV6-2/TRBV6-3|many|NA|TRBJ2-1
TGTGCCAGCACCGAGACAGCCTCCTTCAATGAGCAGTTCTTC
CASTETASFNEQFF
>TRBV11-2|few|NA|TRBJ2-3
TGTGCCAGCAGCCTAAAGCTGGCCACAGATACGCAGTATTTT
CASSLKLATDTQYF
>TRBV19|NA|NA|TRBJ1-2
TGTGCCAGTAGTCCCGGGCCGCTCTGGGGCTATGGCTACACCTTC
CASSPGPLWGYGYTF
>TRBV6-5|many|TRBD2|TRBJ2-1
TGTGCCAGCAGCCCTAGGACTAGCGGGATCAAGGGTGAGCAGTTCTTC
CASSPRTSGIKGEQFF
>TRBV4-1|many|NA|TRBJ2-1
TGCGCCAGCAGCCCCCCAGCAGGTGAGCAGTTCTTC
CASSPPAGEQFF
>TRBV6-1|NA|NA|TRBJ2-7
TGTGCCAGCACCCCGGGACGGCACTCCTACGAGCAGTACTTC
CASTPGRHSYEQYF
>TRBV6-5|many|NA|TRBJ1-2
TGTGCCAGCAGTTACTCGGCTACTAACTATGGCTACACCTTC
CASSYSATNYGYTF
>TRBV6-2/TRBV6-3|many|TRBD1|TRBJ2-7
TGTGCCAGCAGTTTAGCCGGGACAGTGAGCTCCTACGAGCAGTACTTC
CASSLAGTVSSYEQYF
>TRBV6-5|NA|TRBD1|TRBJ2-2
TGTGCCAGCAACCGAACAGGGGGCTTTGCCGGGGAGCTGTTTTTT
CASNRTGGFAGELFF
>TRBV6-2/TRBV6-3|NA|NA|TRBJ1-5
TGTGCCAGCAGTTACTCGAATCTCAGGCTATATTCTCGGCCCCAGCATTTT
CASSYSNLRLYSRPQHF
>TRBV5-8|NA|TRBD1|TRBJ1-2
TGTGCCAGCAGCTTGGGCGTGTGGACAGGGTATGGCTACACCTTC
CASSLGVWTGYGYTF
>TRBV6-2/TRBV6-3|few|TRBD2|TRBJ2-7
TGTGCCAGCACTCTACTAGCGGGAGTCAACGAGCAGTACTTC
CASTLLAGVNEQYF
>TRBV5-4|many|TRBD2|TRBJ2-3
TGTGCCAGCAGCCTTCTCCAGCGGGAGGGAGATACGCAGTATTTT
CASSLLQREGDTQYF
>TRBV7-3|few|NA|TRBJ1-1
TGTGCCAGCAGCTTATATCAGGGCCCGAAAACTGAAGCTTTCTTT
CASSLYQGPKTEAFF